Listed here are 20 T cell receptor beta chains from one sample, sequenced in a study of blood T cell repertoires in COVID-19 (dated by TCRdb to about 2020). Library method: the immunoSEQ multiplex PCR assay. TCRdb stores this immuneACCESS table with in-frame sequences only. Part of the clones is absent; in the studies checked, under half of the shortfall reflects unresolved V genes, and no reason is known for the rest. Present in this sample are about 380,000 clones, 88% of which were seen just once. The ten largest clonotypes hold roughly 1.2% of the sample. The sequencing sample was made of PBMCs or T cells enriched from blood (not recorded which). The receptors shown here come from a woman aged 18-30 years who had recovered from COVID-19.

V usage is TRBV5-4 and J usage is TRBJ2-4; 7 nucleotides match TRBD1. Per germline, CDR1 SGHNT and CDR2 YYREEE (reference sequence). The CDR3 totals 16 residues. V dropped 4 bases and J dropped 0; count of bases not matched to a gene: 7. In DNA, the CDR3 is TGTGCCAGCAGCCCCCCGGGACAGCAAGCCAAAAACATTCAGTACTTC. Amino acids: CASSPPGQQAKNIQYF.

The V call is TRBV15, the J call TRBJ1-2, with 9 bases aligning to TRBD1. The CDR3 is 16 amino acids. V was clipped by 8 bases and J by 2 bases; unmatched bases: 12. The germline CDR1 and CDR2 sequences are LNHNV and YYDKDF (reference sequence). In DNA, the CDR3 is TGTGCCACCGCCGCAGGGACAGGGAGAGGGAACTATGGCTACACCTTC. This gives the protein CATAAGTGRGNYGYTF.

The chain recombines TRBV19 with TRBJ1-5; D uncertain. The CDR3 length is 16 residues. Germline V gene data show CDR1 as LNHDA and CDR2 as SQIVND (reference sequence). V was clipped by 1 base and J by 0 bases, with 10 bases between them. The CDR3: CASSIGGGYSNQPQHF. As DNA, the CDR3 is TGTGCCAGTAGTATAGGAGGCGGTTATAGCAATCAGCCCCAGCATTTT.

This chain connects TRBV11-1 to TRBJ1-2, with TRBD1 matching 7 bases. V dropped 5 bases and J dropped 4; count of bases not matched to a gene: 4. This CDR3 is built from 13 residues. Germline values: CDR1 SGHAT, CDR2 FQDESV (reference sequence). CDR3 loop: CASSRGQLYGYTF. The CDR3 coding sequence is TGTGCCAGCAGCCGGGGACAGCTCTATGGCTACACCTTC.

DNA of the CDR3: TGTGCCAGCAGCTTGGAGGGTCAGGGGGCTTTTCATGGCTACACCTTC. Translated, it gives CASSLEGQGAFHGYTF. The V call is TRBV5-5, the J call TRBJ1-2, with 8 bases fitting TRBD1. V trimming: 0 bases; J trimming: 6 bases; junction bases outside the gene matches: 10. Germline assignment: CDR1 SGHKS and CDR2 YYEKEE (reference sequence). The CDR3 runs to 16 residues.

The CDR3 DNA sequence: TGCAGCCTTTGGGACAGAGAGACCCAGTACTTC. Its translation is CSLWDRETQYF. The V and J genes are TRBV29-1 and TRBJ2-5; 7 bases line up with TRBD1. Germline V gene sequence: CDR1 SQVTM, CDR2 ANQGSEA. The V and J ends lost 8 bases and 4 bases, in that order; junction bases with no gene match: 4. This CDR3 region has 11 residues.

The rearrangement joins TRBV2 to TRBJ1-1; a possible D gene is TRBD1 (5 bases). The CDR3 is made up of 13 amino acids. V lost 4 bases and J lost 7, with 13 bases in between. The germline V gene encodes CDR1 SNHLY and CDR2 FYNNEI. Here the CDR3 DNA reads TGTGCCAGCAGTGGAAAGGGGCTGGGTGAAGCTTTCTTT. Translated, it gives CASSGKGLGEAFF.

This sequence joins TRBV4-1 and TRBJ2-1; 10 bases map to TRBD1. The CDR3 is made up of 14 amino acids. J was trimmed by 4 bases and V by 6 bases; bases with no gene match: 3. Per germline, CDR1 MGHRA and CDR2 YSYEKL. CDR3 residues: CASRPGQGYNEQFF. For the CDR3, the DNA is TGCGCCAGCAGGCCGGGACAGGGGTACAATGAGCAGTTCTTC.

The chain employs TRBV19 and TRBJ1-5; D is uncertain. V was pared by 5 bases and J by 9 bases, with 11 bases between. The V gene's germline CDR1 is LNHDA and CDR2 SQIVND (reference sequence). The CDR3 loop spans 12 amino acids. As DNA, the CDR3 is TGTGCCAGTAGTTCAATGAGGAGGCCCCAGCATTTT. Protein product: CASSSMRRPQHF.

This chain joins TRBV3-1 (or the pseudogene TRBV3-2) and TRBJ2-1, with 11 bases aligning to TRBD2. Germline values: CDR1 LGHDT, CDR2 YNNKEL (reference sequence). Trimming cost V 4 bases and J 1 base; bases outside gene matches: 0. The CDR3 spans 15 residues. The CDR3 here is CASSLAGGSYNEQFF. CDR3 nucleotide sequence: TGTGCCAGCAGCCTAGCGGGGGGGTCCTACAATGAGCAGTTCTTC.

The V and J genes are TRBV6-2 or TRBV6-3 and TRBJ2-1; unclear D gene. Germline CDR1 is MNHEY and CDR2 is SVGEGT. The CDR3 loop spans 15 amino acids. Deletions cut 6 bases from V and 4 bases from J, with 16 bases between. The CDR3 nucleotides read TGTGCCAGCAGCCTTTTAGGCCAGACTTACAATGAGCAGTTCTTC. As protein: CASSLLGQTYNEQFF.

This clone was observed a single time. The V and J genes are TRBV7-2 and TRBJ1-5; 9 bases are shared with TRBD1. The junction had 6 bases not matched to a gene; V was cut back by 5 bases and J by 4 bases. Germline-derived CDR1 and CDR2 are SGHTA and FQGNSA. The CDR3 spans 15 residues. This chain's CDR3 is CASSPGTGLNQPQHF. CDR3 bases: TGTGCCAGCAGCCCCGGGACAGGGTTGAATCAGCCCCAGCATTTT.

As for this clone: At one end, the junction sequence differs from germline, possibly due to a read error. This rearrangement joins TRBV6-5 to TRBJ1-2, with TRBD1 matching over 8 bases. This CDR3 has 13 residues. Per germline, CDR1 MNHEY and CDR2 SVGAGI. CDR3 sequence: CASIYRGGYGYTF. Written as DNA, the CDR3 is TGTGCCAGCATTTACAGGGGGGGATATGGCTACACCTTC.

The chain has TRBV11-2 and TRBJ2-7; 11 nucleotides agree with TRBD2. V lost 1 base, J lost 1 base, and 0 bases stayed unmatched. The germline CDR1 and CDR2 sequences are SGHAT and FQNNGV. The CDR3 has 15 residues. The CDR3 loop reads CASSLGTSGSYEQYF. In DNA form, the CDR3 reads TGTGCCAGCAGCTTAGGGACTAGCGGGTCCTACGAGCAGTACTTC.

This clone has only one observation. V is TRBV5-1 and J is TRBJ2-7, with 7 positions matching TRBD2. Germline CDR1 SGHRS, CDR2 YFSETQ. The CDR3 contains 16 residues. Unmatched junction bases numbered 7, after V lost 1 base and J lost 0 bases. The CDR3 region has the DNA TGCGCCAGCAGCTTGAAATTCGGGGGGAGCTCCTACGAGCAGTACTTC. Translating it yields CASSLKFGGSSYEQYF.

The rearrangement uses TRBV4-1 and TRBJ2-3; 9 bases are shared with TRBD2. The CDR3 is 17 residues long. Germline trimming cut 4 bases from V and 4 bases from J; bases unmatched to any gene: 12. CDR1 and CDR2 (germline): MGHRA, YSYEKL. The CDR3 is CASSLEASGDGSDTQYF. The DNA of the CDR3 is TGCGCCAGCAGCCTAGAGGCTAGCGGGGATGGGTCAGATACGCAGTATTTT.

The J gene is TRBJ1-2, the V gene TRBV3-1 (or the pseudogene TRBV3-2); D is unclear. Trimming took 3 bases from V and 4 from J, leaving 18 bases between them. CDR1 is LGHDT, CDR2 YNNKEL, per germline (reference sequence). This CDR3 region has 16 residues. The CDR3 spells CASSHRPSERVYGYTF. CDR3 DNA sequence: TGTGCCAGCAGCCACCGACCTTCGGAGCGGGTCTATGGCTACACCTTC.

CDR3 DNA: TGTGCCAGCAGCCATGGGGGCTACTCCTATAATTCACCCCTCCACTTT. Amino acids: CASSHGGYSYNSPLHF. V usage is TRBV3-1 (or the pseudogene TRBV3-2) and J usage is TRBJ1-6, with TRBD1 as a possible D gene (6 bases). The CDR3 totals 16 residues. Trimming pared 3 bases from V and 0 bases from J, leaving 9 bases between. Germline V gene data show CDR1 as LGHDT and CDR2 as YNNKEL (reference sequence).

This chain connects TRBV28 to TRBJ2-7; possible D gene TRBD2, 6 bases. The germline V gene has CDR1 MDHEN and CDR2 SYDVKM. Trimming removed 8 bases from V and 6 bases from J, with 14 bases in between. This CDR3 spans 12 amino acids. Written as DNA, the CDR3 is TGTGCCAGCGAAGAAGGGACTCGCGAGCAGTACTTC. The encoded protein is CASEEGTREQYF.

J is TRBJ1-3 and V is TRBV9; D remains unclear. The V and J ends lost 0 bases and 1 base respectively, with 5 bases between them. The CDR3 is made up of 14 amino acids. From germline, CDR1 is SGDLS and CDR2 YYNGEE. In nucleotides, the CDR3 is TGTGCCAGCAGCGTAGGCAGGTCTGGAAACACCATATATTTT. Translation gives CASSVGRSGNTIYF.